Detailed here is one T cell receptor (beta chain). Its antigen is unidentified. The junction shows a germline mismatch at one end, possibly a read error. With a J-beta primer mix and a sample-barcoded 5' primer, a second PCR ran about 7 to 12 cycles. TCRdb called the 5' RACE reads again in MiXCR, with one record for every CDR3 protein. The profile shows 1,300,000 or so distinct CDR3 sequences, approximately 59% of them singletons. The CDR3 loop spans 14 amino acids. The germline V gene has CDR1 SGHVS and CDR2 FNYEAQ. This specimen belongs to a study of blood T cells in healthy people across ages. Study-level background: Using template switching, researchers captured about one barcoded beta molecule for each two T cells.

Overall study results and limits: Per-million-T-cell TCR beta diversity fell roughly linearly with age.

PBMCs, at least 7 million per sample, were isolated. Extraction yielded at least 6 micrograms of total RNA per sample. The specimen was blood. The clonotype was recovered from a man aged 18 to 35 in good health. This chain links TRBV7-6 with TRBJ2-4, with 9 bases identical to TRBD2. Matching the DNA end better, TRBJ2-7 makes the J call doubtful. Written as DNA, the CDR3 is TGTGCCAGCAGCCTCGGGACTAGCTCCCACGAGCAGTACTTC. This sequence encodes CASSLGTSSHEQYF.